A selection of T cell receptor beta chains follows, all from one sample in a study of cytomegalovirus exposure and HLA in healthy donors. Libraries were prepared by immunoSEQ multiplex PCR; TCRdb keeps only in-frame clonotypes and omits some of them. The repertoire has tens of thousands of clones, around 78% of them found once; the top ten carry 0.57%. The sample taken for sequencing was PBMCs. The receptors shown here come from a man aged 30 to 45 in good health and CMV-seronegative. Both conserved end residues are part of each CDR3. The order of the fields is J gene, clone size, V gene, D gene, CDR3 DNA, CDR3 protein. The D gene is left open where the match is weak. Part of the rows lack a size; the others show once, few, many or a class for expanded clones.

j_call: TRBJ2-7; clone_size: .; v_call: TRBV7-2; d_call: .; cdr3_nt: TGTGCCAGCAGCTTAGGAGACACAGGGTGGTACGAGCAGTACTTC; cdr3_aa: CASSLGDTGWYEQYF
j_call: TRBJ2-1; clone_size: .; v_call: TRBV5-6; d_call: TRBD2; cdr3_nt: TGTGCCAGCAGCTTGGTGAGCGGGGGAGCTACCAATGAGCAGTTCTTC; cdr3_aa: CASSLVSGGATNEQFF
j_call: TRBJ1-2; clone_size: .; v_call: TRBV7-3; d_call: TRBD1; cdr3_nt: TGTGCCAGCAGCCCTTCAGGGGGACATGGCTACACCTTC; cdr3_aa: CASSPSGGHGYTF
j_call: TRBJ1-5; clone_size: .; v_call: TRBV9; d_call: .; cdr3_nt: TGTGCCAGCAGCGTAGTGGGGCGGGAGAATCAGCCCCAGCATTTT; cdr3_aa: CASSVVGRENQPQHF
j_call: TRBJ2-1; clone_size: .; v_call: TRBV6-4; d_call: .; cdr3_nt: TGTGCCAGCAGTGACCGGGACAACAATGAGCAGTTCTTC; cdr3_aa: CASSDRDNNEQFF
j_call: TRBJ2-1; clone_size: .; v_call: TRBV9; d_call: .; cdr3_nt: TGTGCCAGCAGCGTAGCTACCAGGGCGAGCACCTACAATGAGCAGTTCTTC; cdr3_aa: CASSVATRASTYNEQFF
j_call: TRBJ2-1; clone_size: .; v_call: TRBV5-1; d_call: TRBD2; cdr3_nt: TGCGCCAGCAGCTTGCTAGCGGGGAGTAACAATGAGCAGTTCTTC; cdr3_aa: CASSLLAGSNNEQFF
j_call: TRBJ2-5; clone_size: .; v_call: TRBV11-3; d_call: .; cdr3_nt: TGTGCCAGCAGCTCCGGGGAACAAGAGACCCAGTACTTC; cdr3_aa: CASSSGEQETQYF
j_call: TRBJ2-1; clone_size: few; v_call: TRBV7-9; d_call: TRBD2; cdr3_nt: TGTGCCAGCAGCCTGACTAGCGGGGGGAACAATGAGCAGTTCTTC; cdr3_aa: CASSLTSGGNNEQFF
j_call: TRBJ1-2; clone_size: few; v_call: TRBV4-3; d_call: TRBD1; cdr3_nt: TGCGCCAGCAGCCAAAACACCCAGGGGGGCGGCTACACCTTC; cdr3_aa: CASSQNTQGGGYTF
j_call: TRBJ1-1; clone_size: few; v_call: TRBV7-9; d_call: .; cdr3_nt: TGTGCCAGCAGCTTGGCGGATGAAGCTTTCTTT; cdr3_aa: CASSLADEAFF
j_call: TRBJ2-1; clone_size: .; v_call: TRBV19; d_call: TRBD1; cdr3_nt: TGTGCCAGTAGTCATAGACAGGGCCTAGGCCCGCAGTTCTTC; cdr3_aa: CASSHRQGLGPQFF
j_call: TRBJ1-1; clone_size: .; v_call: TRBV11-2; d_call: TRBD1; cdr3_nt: TGTGCCACCAAAGCCCAGGGGGGGAACACTGAAGCTTTCTTT; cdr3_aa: CATKAQGGNTEAFF
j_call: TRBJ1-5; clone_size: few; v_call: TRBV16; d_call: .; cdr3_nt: TGTGCCAGCAGCCCCCCGGACATAAATCAGCCCCAGCATTTT; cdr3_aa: CASSPPDINQPQHF
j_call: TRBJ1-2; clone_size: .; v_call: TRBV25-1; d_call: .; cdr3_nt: TGTGCCAGCAGTGAATTTACAGATGGCTACACCTTC; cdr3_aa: CASSEFTDGYTF
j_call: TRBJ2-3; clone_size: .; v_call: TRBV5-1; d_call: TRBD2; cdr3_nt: TGCGCCAGCAGCCCCGGACTAGCGGGAGGGGCAGATACGCAGTATTTT; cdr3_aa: CASSPGLAGGADTQYF
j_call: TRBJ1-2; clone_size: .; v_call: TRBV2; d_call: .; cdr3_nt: TGTGCCAGCGGCCGGGGGGCGGACGGCTACACCTTC; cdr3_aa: CASGRGADGYTF
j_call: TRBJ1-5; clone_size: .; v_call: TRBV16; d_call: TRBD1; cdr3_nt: TGTGCCAGCAGCAAAACCGGACAGGAAAATCAGCCCCAGCATTTT; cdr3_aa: CASSKTGQENQPQHF
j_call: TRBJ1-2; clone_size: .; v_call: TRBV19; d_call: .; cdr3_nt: TGTGCCAGTAGTCAAACCCCGGGTGACTACTATGGCTACACCTTC; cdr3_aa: CASSQTPGDYYGYTF
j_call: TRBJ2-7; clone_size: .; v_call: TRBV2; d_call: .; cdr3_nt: TGTGCCAGCAGTGAGGACTTCTCCTACGAGCAGTACTTC; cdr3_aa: CASSEDFSYEQYF
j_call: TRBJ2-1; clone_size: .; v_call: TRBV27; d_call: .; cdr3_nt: TGTGCCAGCACCTGGGGGACTGGCTACAATGAGCAGTTCTTC; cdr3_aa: CASTWGTGYNEQFF
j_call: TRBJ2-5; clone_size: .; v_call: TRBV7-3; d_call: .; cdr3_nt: TGTGCCAGCAGCTTAAAGCGGAGTCCCCCAGAGACCCAGTACTTC; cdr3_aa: CASSLKRSPPETQYF
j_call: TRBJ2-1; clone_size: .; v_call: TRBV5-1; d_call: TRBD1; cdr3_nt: TGCGCCAGCAGCCTCCCCGGACAGGGGTACAATGAGCAGTTCTTC; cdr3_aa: CASSLPGQGYNEQFF
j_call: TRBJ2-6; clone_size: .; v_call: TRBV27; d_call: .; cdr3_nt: TGTGCCAGCAGGCAGATCATCTCTGGGGCCAACGTCCTGACTTTC; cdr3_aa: CASRQIISGANVLTF
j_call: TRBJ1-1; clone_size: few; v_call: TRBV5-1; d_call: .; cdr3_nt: TGCGCCAGCAGCTCCATGGGAGAGGAAGGCACTGAAGCTTTCTTT; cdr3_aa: CASSSMGEEGTEAFF
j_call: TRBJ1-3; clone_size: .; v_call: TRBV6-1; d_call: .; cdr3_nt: TGTGCCAGCGCAGCGGGGGCGCGGGGAAACACCATATATTTT; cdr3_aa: CASAAGARGNTIYF
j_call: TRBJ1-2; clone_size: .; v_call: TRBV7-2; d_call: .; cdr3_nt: TGTGCCAGCAGCCCCAGGCGGGGAAGCTATGGCTACACCTTC; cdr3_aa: CASSPRRGSYGYTF
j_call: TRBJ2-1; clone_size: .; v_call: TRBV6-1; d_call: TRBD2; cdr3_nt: TGTGCCGCCACTAGCGGGGCCAGCTCCTACAATGAGCAGTTCTTC; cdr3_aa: CAATSGASSYNEQFF
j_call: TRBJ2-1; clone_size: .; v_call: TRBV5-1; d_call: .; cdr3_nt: TGCGCCAGCAGCTTGGACTACCAGAGCTCCTACAATGAGCAGTTCTTC; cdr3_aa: CASSLDYQSSYNEQFF
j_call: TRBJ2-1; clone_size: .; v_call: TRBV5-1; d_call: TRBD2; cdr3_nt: TGCGCCAGCAGCCTGCGACTAGCGGGGAAATCTTACAATGAGCAGTTCTTC; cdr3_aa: CASSLRLAGKSYNEQFF
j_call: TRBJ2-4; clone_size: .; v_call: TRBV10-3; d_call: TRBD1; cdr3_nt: TGTGCCATCAGTGAGTCGGATAGGGGGCCGAAAAACATTCAGTACTTC; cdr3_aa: CAISESDRGPKNIQYF
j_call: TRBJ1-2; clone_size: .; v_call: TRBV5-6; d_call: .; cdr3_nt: TGTGCCAGCAGCCTTGGGTGGGGCACAGATGGCTACACCTTC; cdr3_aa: CASSLGWGTDGYTF
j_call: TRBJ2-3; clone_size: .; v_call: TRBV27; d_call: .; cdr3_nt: TGTGCCAGCAAGAAAAGCGCCAAAAGCACAGATACGCAGTATTTT; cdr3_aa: CASKKSAKSTDTQYF
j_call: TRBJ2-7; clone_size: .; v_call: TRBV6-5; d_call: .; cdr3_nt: TGTGCCAGCAGTTTCGTCAGGGGTGCGGAGCAGTACTTC; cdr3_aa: CASSFVRGAEQYF
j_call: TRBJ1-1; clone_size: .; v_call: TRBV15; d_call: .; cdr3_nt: TGTGCCACCAGCGGAGGGCCACAACAGGGATCGGCTGAAGCTTTCTTT; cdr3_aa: CATSGGPQQGSAEAFF
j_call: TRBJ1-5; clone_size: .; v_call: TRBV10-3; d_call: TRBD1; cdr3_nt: TGTGCCATCAACCGGGACAGGAATCAGCCCCAGCATTTT; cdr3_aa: CAINRDRNQPQHF
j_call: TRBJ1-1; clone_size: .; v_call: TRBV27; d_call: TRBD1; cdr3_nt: TGTGCCAGCAGCCTAACCACAGGGGGCACTGAAGCTTTCTTT; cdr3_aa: CASSLTTGGTEAFF
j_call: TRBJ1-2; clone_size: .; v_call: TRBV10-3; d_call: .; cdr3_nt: TGTGCCATCAGTGACCTTCGGGGAATTTTAAACTATGGCTACACCTTC; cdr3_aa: CAISDLRGILNYGYTF
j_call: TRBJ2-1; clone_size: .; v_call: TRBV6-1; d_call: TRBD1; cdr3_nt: TGTGCCAGCAAGAGACAGGGCCCGTACAATGAGCAGTTCTTC; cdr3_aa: CASKRQGPYNEQFF
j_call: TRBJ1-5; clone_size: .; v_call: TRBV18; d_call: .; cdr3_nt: TGTGCCAGCTCACCACCGGGGGGGAGTGACAATCAGCCCCAGCATTTT; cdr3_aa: CASSPPGGSDNQPQHF